The TCR beta chain under discussion was sequenced for a study of shared clonotypes between healthy human individuals. Study at large: A few men and a couple of women, aged 18 to 49, were donors. A donor's plate count was three for CD4 naive and three for CD4 memory; CD8 naive had two and CD8 memory one. Study-wide findings and caveats: Compared with clonotypes that all four donors shared, non-shared clonotypes had lower generation probabilities. Sampling included only blood; tissue repertoires likely differ.

Selected positively for CCR7 and CD45RO-negative, naive CD8 cells excluded terminally differentiated effector memory CD45RA+ cells. V was clipped by 6 bases and J by 4 bases; unmatched bases: 5. The CDR3 contains 15 residues. Germline CDR1 reads MDHEN; CDR2 reads SYDVKM. For this clone: The antigen is unknown.

Profiling relied on immunoSEQ multiplex PCR, and the TCRdb table lists in-frame clones only, not all of them. Of some 2.1 million clones listed, about 95% are singletons. This TCR was sampled from a man between 18 and 29 years old in good health. The sample comprised naive CD8+ T cells sorted from blood. The chain is built from TRBV28 and TRBJ2-3; 12 bases match TRBD1. CDR3 coding DNA: TGTGCCAGCAGCCGGGACAGGGGGCGCCCAGATACGCAGTATTTT. This codes for CASSRDRGRPDTQYF.